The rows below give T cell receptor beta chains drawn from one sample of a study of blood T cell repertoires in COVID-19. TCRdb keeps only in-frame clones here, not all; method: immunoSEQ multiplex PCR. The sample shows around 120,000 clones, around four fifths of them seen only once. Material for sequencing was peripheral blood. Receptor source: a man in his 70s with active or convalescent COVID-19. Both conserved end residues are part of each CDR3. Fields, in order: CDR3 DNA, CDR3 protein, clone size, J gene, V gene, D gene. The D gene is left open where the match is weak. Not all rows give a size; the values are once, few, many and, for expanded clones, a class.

TGTGCCAGCAGTCGGGACAGTGCTGGGGCCAACGTCCTGACTTTC	CASSRDSAGANVLTF	.	TRBJ2-6	TRBV6-2/TRBV6-3	TRBD1
TGTGCCAGCAGTTTATCGACCGGGACAGGGACTGAAGCTTTCTTT	CASSLSTGTGTEAFF	.	TRBJ1-1	TRBV28	TRBD1
TGCAGTGCTACACAGGGAGATACGCAGTATTTT	CSATQGDTQYF	.	TRBJ2-3	TRBV20-1	.
TGTGCCAGCAGCCAAGCTACTGGGAGTTCCTTCACAGATACGCAGTATTTT	CASSQATGSSFTDTQYF	.	TRBJ2-3	TRBV3-1/TRBV3-2	.
TGTGCCAGCAGTACCTACAGGGACCCTAACTATGGCTACACCTTC	CASSTYRDPNYGYTF	few	TRBJ1-2	TRBV27	.
TGTGCCAGTAGTCTCCGGACAGGGGCTGAGGAGCAGTTCTTC	CASSLRTGAEEQFF	.	TRBJ2-1	TRBV19	TRBD1
TGTGCCAGCAGTCGGCGACAGGGATCCTACGAGCAGTACTTC	CASSRRQGSYEQYF	.	TRBJ2-7	TRBV6-2/TRBV6-3	TRBD1
TGTGCCAGCAGCGGAAACAGCAGGGAGACCCAGTACTTC	CASSGNSRETQYF	.	TRBJ2-5	TRBV5-6	.
TGTGCCAGCTCACTTGGACAGGACAATGAGCAGTTCTTC	CASSLGQDNEQFF	.	TRBJ2-1	TRBV18	TRBD1
TGCGCCAGCAGCCAAGCCTTATGGGAGACTAGCGGGAGGTTAGATGAGCAGTTCTTC	CASSQALWETSGRLDEQFF	.	TRBJ2-1	TRBV4-3	TRBD2
TGTGCCAGCAGCTACGGACAGGGGGCGCCTGGGGCCAACGTCCTGACTTTC	CASSYGQGAPGANVLTF	.	TRBJ2-6	TRBV11-3	TRBD1
TGTGCCAGCAGCTTAGAGTCCCAGGTTGGTCCCTACGAGCAGTACTTC	CASSLESQVGPYEQYF	.	TRBJ2-7	TRBV7-2	.
TGTGCCAGCAGCGCCGGGACTGATGAAAAACTGTTTTTT	CASSAGTDEKLFF	.	TRBJ1-4	TRBV2	.
TGTGCCAGCAGCCGGACAGGGGTTGTCGGCTACACCTTC	CASSRTGVVGYTF	.	TRBJ1-2	TRBV7-2	TRBD1
TGTGCCAGCGGGGGCAGCTTCGGGGAGCTGTTTTTT	CASGGSFGELFF	.	TRBJ2-2	TRBV6-5	.
TGTGCCAGCAGCTTTATGGGAGCGACCGGGGAGCTGTTTTTT	CASSFMGATGELFF	medium-sized	TRBJ2-2	TRBV5-5	.
TGTGCCAGTAGTACAGACGTCTTCTCTGGAAACACCATATATTTT	CASSTDVFSGNTIYF	.	TRBJ1-3	TRBV19	.
TGTGCCAGCTCTCCGGACAGGGGCAACACTGAAGCTTTCTTT	CASSPDRGNTEAFF	many	TRBJ1-1	TRBV18	TRBD1
TGTGCCAGCAGCCAAGTCCAACAGGGGGGTAACTATGGCTACACCTTC	CASSQVQQGGNYGYTF	once	TRBJ1-2	TRBV4-2	TRBD1
TGCAGCGTCGTGGACAGGGGCCAAGAGACCCAGTACTTC	CSVVDRGQETQYF	.	TRBJ2-5	TRBV29-1	TRBD1
TGCAGCGTTGAAACTAGCGGGCGACTCACAGATACGCAGTATTTT	CSVETSGRLTDTQYF	.	TRBJ2-3	TRBV29-1	TRBD2
TGTGCCAGCAGTTTAGGGGGAGAAGGGCCCCAGCATTTT	CASSLGGEGPQHF	.	TRBJ1-5	TRBV12-3/TRBV12-4	.
TGCGCCAGCAGCTTACAGGGGAACACTGAAGCTTTCTTT	CASSLQGNTEAFF	.	TRBJ1-1	TRBV5-1	.
TGTGCCAGCAGATCAAAGGGTAGCGGGGCCCACGAGACCCAGTACTTC	CASRSKGSGAHETQYF	.	TRBJ2-5	TRBV7-2	TRBD2
TGTGCCTGGACAGGGGACAGGGTAAACACTGAAGCTTTCTTT	CAWTGDRVNTEAFF	.	TRBJ1-1	TRBV30	TRBD1
TGTGCCATCAGTGAGTCCGGGGAATCGGAGGGCTACACCTTC	CAISESGESEGYTF	.	TRBJ1-2	TRBV10-3	.
TGTGCCAGCAGCAAAGATCGGAGTAATCAGCCCCAGCATTTT	CASSKDRSNQPQHF	.	TRBJ1-5	TRBV21-1	.
TGTGCCAGCAGGGGAACAGGGGATGGCTACACCTTC	CASRGTGDGYTF	once	TRBJ1-2	TRBV6-1	TRBD1
TGTGCTAGCAGTTTATCCGGGACAGTCTCCTACAATGAGCAGTTCTTC	CASSLSGTVSYNEQFF	.	TRBJ2-1	TRBV7-7	TRBD1
TGTGCCAGCAGCTTATTTCCGGCTAGCTCCTACAATGAGCAGTTCTTC	CASSLFPASSYNEQFF	once	TRBJ2-1	TRBV7-9	.
TGTGCCAGCAGTTACTTGGGACAGGGGGCAGGTGAGCAGTACTTC	CASSYLGQGAGEQYF	.	TRBJ2-7	TRBV6-5	TRBD1
TGTGCCAGCAGTACGGGGAACACTGAAGCTTTCTTT	CASSTGNTEAFF	.	TRBJ1-1	TRBV6-5	.
TGTGCCAGCAGCTCACAACAGGGAAGAACGAGGGAGCAGTACTTC	CASSSQQGRTREQYF	.	TRBJ2-7	TRBV7-2	.
TGCGCCAGCAGCCAACAGGGATCATCTGGAAACACCATATATTTT	CASSQQGSSGNTIYF	few	TRBJ1-3	TRBV5-1	.
TGTGCCAGCAGCGCGAATCTCGTAGCGGGAGGGCAAGAGACCCAGTACTTC	CASSANLVAGGQETQYF	.	TRBJ2-5	TRBV9	TRBD2
TGCAGTGCTAGTTTACTAGCGTCCTACGAGCAGTACTTC	CSASLLASYEQYF	.	TRBJ2-7	TRBV20-1	TRBD2
TGTGCCAGCTCACCAGCAGGCAAGAACACTGAAGCTTTCTTT	CASSPAGKNTEAFF	.	TRBJ1-1	TRBV18	.
TGTGCCAGCAGCCCGTTACACGGGGGGGTCAATGAGCAGTTCTTC	CASSPLHGGVNEQFF	.	TRBJ2-1	TRBV14	TRBD2